The source of this T cell receptor delta chain is a study of Vδ1+ human thymocytes. Regarding the study as a whole: TRG sequences recurred across donors, whereas TRD sequences stayed essentially private. Highly polyclonal TRG and TRD repertoires with Gaussian CDR3 length distributions appeared in thymus.

There are 19 residues in the CDR3. With 2 bases removed from V and 0 bases from J, the gap between germline ends came to 22 bases. The germline gives CDR1 TSWWSYY, CDR2 QGS. A few counts support this clone. No antigen is known for it. The template was reverse-transcribed extracted RNA. CDR3 amplicons came from multiplex PCR with pooled V-gene forward and constant-region reverse primers. TCRdb reprocessed the multiplex PCR reads through CATT. The profile shows about 25,000 delta-chain clones, 25% to 30% of them singletons. Sequencing used Vdelta1+ gamma-delta thymocytes from the thymus. Subset denoted: FACS-sorted CD3+ TCRalphabeta- TCRVdelta1+ TCRVdelta2- thymocytes. This sequence was found in a boy under three years old who had congenital heart surgery. V and J are TRDV1 and TRDJ1; maybe TRDD2 (6 bases). This CDR3 is CALGEGKIPNWSYTDKLIF. The CDR3 DNA reads TGTGCTCTTGGGGAAGGAAAGATTCCTAACTGGTCTTACACCGATAAACTCATCTTT.